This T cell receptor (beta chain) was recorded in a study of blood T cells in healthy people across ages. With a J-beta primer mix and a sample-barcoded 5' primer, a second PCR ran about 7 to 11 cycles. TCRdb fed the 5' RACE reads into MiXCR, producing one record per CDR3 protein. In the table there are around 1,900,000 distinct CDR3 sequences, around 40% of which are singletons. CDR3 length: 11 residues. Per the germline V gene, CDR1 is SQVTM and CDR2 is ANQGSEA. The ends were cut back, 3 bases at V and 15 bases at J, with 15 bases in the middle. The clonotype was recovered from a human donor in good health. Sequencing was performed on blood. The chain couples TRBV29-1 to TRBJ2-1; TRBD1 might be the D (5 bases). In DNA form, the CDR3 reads TGCAGCGTTGACCAAGGGGTGGGCACGTTCTTC. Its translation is CSVDQGVGTFF.